Shown below are 26 T cell receptor beta chains from a single sample sequenced in a study of early T cells in non-severe SARS-CoV-2 infection. In TCRdb, the 5' RACE reads were re-called with MiXCR into one record per CDR3 protein. The data show around 30,000 distinct CDR3 sequences, with 4% to 4.5% seen just once and about 4.6% held by the top ten. Sequencing was done on a sample of whole blood. The receptor set was obtained from an adult who was a healthcare worker with PCR-confirmed SARS-CoV-2 infection or an uninfected control (not recorded which).

In its sample, this clonotype was seen many times. V gene TRBV10-3 combines with J gene TRBJ2-5, with TRBD1 as a possible D gene (5 bases). This CDR3 comprises 13 residues. V lost 4 bases and J lost 3, with 9 bases in between. Per the germline V gene, CDR1 is ENHRY and CDR2 is SYGVKD. The CDR3 protein is CAISVQDKETQYF. CDR3 DNA sequence: TGTGCCATCAGTGTACAGGACAAAGAGACCCAGTACTTC.

In its sample, this clonotype was seen many times. The chain recombines TRBV20-1 with TRBJ2-1; D gene unclear. CDR1 DFQATT and CDR2 SNEGSKA come from the germline V gene (reference sequence). This CDR3 spans 14 amino acids. V gave up 0 bases and J gave up 6 bases, with 12 bases separating them. CDR3 amino acids: CSARDKLVLNEQFF. CDR3 bases: TGCAGTGCTAGAGATAAGCTGGTACTCAATGAGCAGTTCTTC.

This clonotype was counted between two and nine times. The CDR3, as DNA: TGCGCCAGCAGCGAGACGGGCCTACGGAGCTATGGCTACACCTTC. This gives the protein CASSETGLRSYGYTF. The chain is built from TRBV5-1 and TRBJ1-2; no reliable D call. This CDR3 has 15 residues. V dropped 4 bases and J dropped 4 bases, with 17 bases sitting between them. The germline gives CDR1 SGHRS, CDR2 YFSETQ.

This clonotype came up a few times. The chain employs TRBV5-6 and TRBJ1-2; the match to TRBD1 covers 8 bases. Germline trimming cut 1 base from V and 8 bases from J; bases unmatched to any gene: 10. Germline V gene sequence: CDR1 SGHDT, CDR2 YYEEEE. The CDR3 runs 15 residues. The CDR3 is CASSLRRDRPQGYTF. The CDR3 DNA reads TGTGCCAGCAGCTTGAGGCGGGACAGGCCCCAAGGCTACACCTTC.

This clonotype occurred many times. The gene calls are TRBV25-1 and TRBJ1-4; 10 bases map to TRBD1. V lost 4 bases to trimming and J lost 5 bases; unmatched junction nucleotides: 4. Germline V gene lookup returns CDR1 MGHDK and CDR2 SYGVNS. The CDR3 sequence is 15 residues long. In DNA form, the CDR3 reads TGTGCCAGCAGTGGACCGGGACAGGGGAATGAAAAACTGTTTTTT. Translated, it gives CASSGPGQGNEKLFF.

In its sample, this clonotype was seen many times. The rearrangement joins TRBV6-5 to TRBJ1-2, with 7 bases lining up with TRBD1. The CDR3 has 13 amino acids. Germline trimming cut 4 bases from V and 4 bases from J; bases unmatched to any gene: 3. Germline V gives CDR1 MNHEY, CDR2 SVGAGI. Here the CDR3 reads CASSSGQVYGYTF. The DNA for the CDR3 is TGTGCCAGCAGTTCAGGACAGGTCTATGGCTACACCTTC.

This clonotype appeared many times. The J gene is TRBJ1-2, the V gene TRBV28; TRBD1 is a possible D gene (6 bases). Per germline, CDR1 MDHEN and CDR2 SYDVKM. Trimming took off 8 bases at V and 8 bases at J, with 18 bases between the two ends. The CDR3 is 13 amino acids. CDR3 DNA sequence: TGTGCCAGCCCCTGGACAGCCCCGGGGGGCTACACCTTC. This translates into CASPWTAPGGYTF.

This clonotype was recorded many times. This chain uses TRBV13 with TRBJ1-1; tentatively, D is TRBD1 (5 bases). CDR1 is PRHDT and CDR2 is FYEKMQ in the germline V gene (reference sequence). The ends were cut back, 5 bases at V and 6 bases at J, with 16 bases in the middle. This CDR3 is built from 14 residues. DNA of the CDR3: TGTGCCAGCAGCAACTCCGGCGGGACCCCTGAAGCTTTCTTT. Translation: CASSNSGGTPEAFF. Supplemented by reference TRBV13 and TRBJ1-1, the full variable domain reads AAGVIQSPRHLIKEKRETATLKCYPIPRHDTVYWYQQGPGQDPQFLISFYEKMQSDKGSIPDRFSAQQFSDYHSELNMSSLELGDSALYFCASSNSGGTPEAFFGQGTRLTVV.

This clonotype came up many times. V gene TRBV5-1 combines with J gene TRBJ2-5; no clear D. Germline-derived CDR1 and CDR2 are SGHRS and YFSETQ. The CDR3 consists of 15 residues. V gave up 0 bases and J gave up 1 base, with 10 bases separating them. The CDR3 DNA follows: TGCGCCAGCAGCTTGGGATTGGCTGGCCAAGAGACCCAGTACTTC. This codes for CASSLGLAGQETQYF.

This clonotype was observed a few times. V gene TRBV5-1 combines with J gene TRBJ2-7; 7 bases map to TRBD2. The ends lost 7 bases at V and 2 bases at J; junction bases unmatched: 15. The CDR3 length is 16 residues. Germline V gene lookup returns CDR1 SGHRS and CDR2 YFSETQ. This chain's CDR3 is CASGGSGAGTPYEQYF. In DNA, the CDR3 is TGCGCCAGCGGCGGGAGCGGAGCGGGCACACCCTACGAGCAGTACTTC. Full variable domain (missing parts from reference TRBV5-1 and TRBJ2-7): KAGVTQTPRYLIKTRGQQVTLSCSPISGHRSVSWYQQTPGQGLQFLFEYFSETQRNKGNFPGRFSGRQFSNSRSEMNVSTLELGDSALYLCASGGSGAGTPYEQYFGPGTRLTVT.

This clonotype was counted a few times. The rearrangement links TRBV11-2 to TRBJ2-6, with a possible D match to TRBD2 (5 bases). Germline CDR1 is SGHAT and CDR2 is FQNNGV. The CDR3 is 15 residues long. The V end lost 5 bases, the J end lost 0 bases, and 8 bases lay between the germline ends. The DNA of the CDR3 is TGTGCCAGCAGCGGAGAGGGCTCTGGGGCCAACGTCCTGACTTTC. Translating gives CASSGEGSGANVLTF. The whole variable domain, remainder taken from reference TRBV11-2 and TRBJ2-6, is EAGVAQSPRYKIIEKRQSVAFWCNPISGHATLYWYQQILGQGPKLLIQFQNNGVVDDSQLPKDRFSAERLKGVDSTLKIQPAKLEDSAVYLCASSGEGSGANVLTFGAGSRLTVL.

The rearrangement links TRBV11-3 to TRBJ2-1, with TRBD2 matching 7 bases. V shed 4 bases and J 3 bases; nucleotides not matched to a gene: 9. The CDR3 is 16 amino acids. In germline, CDR1 is SGHNT, CDR2 YENEEA. For the CDR3, the DNA is TGTGCCAGCAGCTCCTCCAGAGCGGGGAACTACAATGAGCAGTTCTTC. It encodes CASSSSRAGNYNEQFF. The entire variable domain, with the rest obtained from reference TRBV11-3 and TRBJ2-1, is as follows: EAGVVQSPRYKIIEKKQPVAFWCNPISGHNTLYWYLQNLGQGPELLIRYENEEAVDDSQLPKDRFSAERLKGVDSTLKIQPAELGDSAVYLCASSSSRAGNYNEQFFGPGTRLTVL.

This clonotype was detected ten times or more. The rearrangement links TRBV28 to TRBJ2-1; the D gene is possibly TRBD2 (6 bases). V was pared by 3 bases and J by 5 bases, with 17 bases between. Germline CDR1 MDHEN, CDR2 SYDVKM. The CDR3 length is 16 residues. DNA of the CDR3: TGTGCCAGCAGTTTCCTGGGGACTGCGGAGAACAATGAGCAGTTCTTC. This sequence encodes CASSFLGTAENNEQFF.

This clonotype appeared many times. The V gene is TRBV15, the J gene TRBJ1-4; no clear D. CDR3 length equals 13 residues. V was cut by 1 base and J by 8 bases, with 8 bases left in between. Germline CDR1 is LNHNV and CDR2 is YYDKDF (reference sequence). The CDR3 DNA reads TGTGCCACCAGCAGAGTTCCAAGCGAAAAACTGTTTTTT. It codes for CATSRVPSEKLFF.

The J gene is TRBJ2-7, the V gene TRBV28, with 13 bases that match TRBD2. This CDR3 region has 16 residues. CDR1 is MDHEN, CDR2 SYDVKM, per germline. The V gene end was trimmed by 3 bases and the J gene end by 1 base; junction bases not matched to a gene: 3. CDR3 loop: CASSLPLAGGSYEQYF. CDR3 in DNA: TGTGCCAGCAGTTTGCCACTAGCGGGAGGGTCCTACGAGCAGTACTTC.

The genes are TRBV27 and TRBJ2-7, with D possibly being TRBD1 or TRBD2 (6 bases each). V lost 8 bases and J lost 3, with 14 bases in between. The CDR3 sequence is 13 residues long. The V gene's germline CDR1 is MNHEY and CDR2 SMNVEV (reference sequence). CDR3 coding DNA: TGTGCCAGCGCCCGAGGGGGGCACTACGAGCAGTACTTC. Amino acid sequence: CASARGGHYEQYF.

The CDR3 spells CASTLAGGLSYEQYF. Here the CDR3 DNA reads TGCGCCAGCACTCTCGCGGGAGGGCTTTCCTACGAGCAGTACTTC. The rearrangement links TRBV5-1 to TRBJ2-7; TRBD2 matches 9 bases. Germline V gene sequence: CDR1 SGHRS, CDR2 YFSETQ. The CDR3 sequence is 15 residues long. Germline trimming cut 6 bases from V and 1 base from J; bases unmatched to any gene: 8.

This clonotype appeared many times. The chain is built from TRBV28 and TRBJ2-4; 9 bases are shared with TRBD1. J gave up 6 bases and V 5 bases, and 8 bases lay outside the gene matches. The germline V gene has CDR1 MDHEN and CDR2 SYDVKM. The CDR3 spans 15 residues. For the CDR3, the DNA is TGTGCCAGCAGTAGGGACAGGGATTATGGAAACATTCAGTACTTC. The encoded protein is CASSRDRDYGNIQYF.

This clonotype was observed many times. V is TRBV7-9 and J is TRBJ2-3; 7 bases are shared with TRBD1. The CDR3 is 15 amino acids. Germline-derived CDR1 and CDR2 are SEHNR and FQNEAQ (reference sequence). Trimming removed 6 bases from V and 2 bases from J; junction bases left unmatched: 8. CDR3 region: CASSTGTANTDTQYF. CDR3 nucleotide sequence: TGTGCCAGCAGTACCGGGACAGCGAACACAGATACGCAGTATTTT.

Many counts were recorded for this clonotype. The J gene is TRBJ2-2, the V gene TRBV18; D possibly corresponds to TRBD1 (6 bases). CDR3 length equals 15 residues. Trimming removed 3 bases at V and 0 bases at J, with 8 bases between. Germline assignment: CDR1 KGHSH and CDR2 LQKENI. The CDR3 DNA sequence: TGTGCCAGCTCACCCGGACAGACGAACACCGGGGAGCTGTTTTTT. It codes for CASSPGQTNTGELFF.

In this sample, this clonotype turned up many times. DNA of the CDR3: TGCAGTGCTAGAGCCCCCGGGGGCGAAAATCAGCCCCAGCATTTT. Encoded protein: CSARAPGGENQPQHF. V usage is TRBV20-1 and J usage is TRBJ1-5; TRBD1 might be the D (6 bases). Per germline, CDR1 DFQATT and CDR2 SNEGSKA (reference sequence). V was pared by 1 base and J by 4 bases, with 14 bases between. This CDR3 is built from 15 residues.

This clonotype has ten or more counts. This rearrangement joins TRBV5-4 to TRBJ2-7; 9 nucleotides match TRBD2. V lost 3 bases to trimming and J lost 5 bases; unmatched junction nucleotides: 9. The germline CDR1 and CDR2 sequences are SGHNT and YYREEE (reference sequence). The CDR3 sequence is 15 residues long. CDR3 loop: CASSSRLAGTNEQYF. The CDR3 region has the DNA TGTGCCAGCAGCTCTCGCCTAGCGGGAACTAACGAGCAGTACTTC.

This clonotype was counted at least ten times. J is TRBJ2-5 and V is TRBV20-1; no reliable D call. The germline V gene encodes CDR1 DFQATT and CDR2 SNEGSKA (reference sequence). CDR3 length equals 11 residues. V was shortened by 6 bases and J by 4 bases, with 9 bases between the two germline ends. Here the CDR3 DNA reads TGCAGTGCAGGCTGGAGAGAGACCCAGTACTTC. Its translation is CSAGWRETQYF.

This clonotype was detected many times. The rearrangement links TRBV7-9 to TRBJ2-2, with a tentative D call TRBD2 (5 bases). The CDR3 contains 13 residues. Germline assignment: CDR1 SEHNR and CDR2 FQNEAQ (reference sequence). V dropped 10 bases and J dropped 2 bases, with 11 bases sitting between them. The CDR3 coding sequence is TGTGCCATGGGAGACACCAACACCGGGGAGCTGTTTTTT. Residues: CAMGDTNTGELFF.

The V gene is TRBV18, the J gene TRBJ2-1; no firm D call. The CDR3 is made up of 14 amino acids. The V gene lost 0 bases and the J gene lost 3 bases, with 6 bases spanning the gap. CDR1 is KGHSH, CDR2 LQKENI, per germline. CDR3 DNA sequence: TGTGCCAGCTCACCACCGGAAAGCTACAATGAGCAGTTCTTC. Translated: CASSPPESYNEQFF.

This clonotype was counted between two and nine times. The V and J genes are TRBV15 and TRBJ2-1; 11 bases map to TRBD2. The CDR3 consists of 15 residues. Per the germline V gene, CDR1 is LNHNV and CDR2 is YYDKDF (reference sequence). V lost 2 bases and J lost 4; bases outside the gene matches: 1. The CDR3 sequence is CATSRRTSGYNEQFF. The CDR3, as DNA: TGTGCCACCAGCAGAAGGACTAGCGGGTACAATGAGCAGTTCTTC.